This T cell receptor beta chain was captured in a study of blood T cell repertoires in COVID-19. Per germline, CDR1 SGHTA and CDR2 FQGTGA. V lost 2 bases to trimming and J lost 10 bases, with 9 bases between them. The CDR3 totals 13 residues. Using immunoSEQ multiplex PCR, the repertoire was profiled, and TCRdb retains in-frame clones only, with some absent. The repertoire holds about 330,000 clones, with approximately 89% as singletons. Sequencing was performed on PBMCs or T cells enriched from blood (not recorded which). This chain links TRBV7-3 with TRBJ1-6; D is ambiguous. The receptor was derived from a young man who had recovered from COVID-19. Written as DNA, the CDR3 is TGTGCCAGCAGCTTAGGCTCCGGGTCACCCCTCCACTTT. Translated: CASSLGSGSPLHF.